The entry that follows covers one T cell receptor (beta chain) sequence. The data are from a study of blood T cell repertoires in COVID-19. Overall study: Donors in the United States, Italy and Spain gave samples during acute or convalescent COVID-19. T cells, B-cell-depleted T cells, or PBMCs supplied cDNA or gDNA.

In the original processing: Estimation of nucleated cell counts relied on the amplification of reference gene primers. Profiling relied on immunoSEQ multiplex PCR, and the TCRdb table lists in-frame clones only, not all of them. The V and J calls and the clone size are those of that table, but D and trimming were determined from the DNA. The sample has roughly 110,000 clones, roughly 84% seen once. Germline CDR1 SGHDT, CDR2 YYEEEE. CDR3 length: 16 amino acids. The J segment lost 7 bases and the V segment lost 1 base, leaving 8 bases of the junction unmatched. The sequence was collected from a middle-aged man with acute or convalescent COVID-19. Material: peripheral blood. The chain recombines TRBV5-6 with TRBJ2-1, with 10 bases lining up with TRBD2. The CDR3 sequence is CASSLSGRVYRNEQFF. DNA of the CDR3: TGTGCCAGCAGCTTGAGCGGGAGGGTGTATAGGAATGAGCAGTTCTTC. The full variable domain, with the rest looked up from reference TRBV5-6 and TRBJ2-1, is DAGVTQSPTHLIKTRGQQVTLRCSPKSGHDTVSWYQQALGQGPQFIFQYYEEEERQRGNFPDRFSGHQFPNYSSELNVNALLLGDSALYLCASSLSGRVYRNEQFFGPGTRLTVL.